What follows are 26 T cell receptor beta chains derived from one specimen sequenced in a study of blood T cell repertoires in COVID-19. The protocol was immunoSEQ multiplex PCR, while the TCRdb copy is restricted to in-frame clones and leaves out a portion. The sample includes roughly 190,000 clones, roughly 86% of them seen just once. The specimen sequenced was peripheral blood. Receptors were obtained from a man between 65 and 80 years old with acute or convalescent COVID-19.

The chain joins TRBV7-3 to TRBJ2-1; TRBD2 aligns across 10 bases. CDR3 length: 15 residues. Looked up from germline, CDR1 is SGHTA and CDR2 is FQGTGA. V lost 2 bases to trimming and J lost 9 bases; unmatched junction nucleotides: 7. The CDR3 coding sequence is TGTGCCAGCAGCTTAGGAGCGGGGGGGTTCTTTGAGCAGTTCTTC. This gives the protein CASSLGAGGFFEQFF.

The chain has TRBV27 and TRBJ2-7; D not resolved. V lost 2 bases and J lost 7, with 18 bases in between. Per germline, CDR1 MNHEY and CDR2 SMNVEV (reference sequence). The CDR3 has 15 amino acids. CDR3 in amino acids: CASSLKGDQTREQYF. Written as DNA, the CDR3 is TGTGCCAGCAGTTTAAAAGGCGATCAGACCAGGGAGCAGTACTTC.

CDR3 amino acids: CASSLPGENNSPLHF. The CDR3 region has the DNA TGTGCCAGCAGTTTGCCCGGGGAAAATAATTCACCCCTCCACTTT. The chain uses TRBV28 and TRBJ1-6; D is undetermined. This CDR3 spans 15 amino acids. The V end was cut by 3 bases, the J end by 5 bases, with 11 bases between. The germline gives CDR1 MDHEN, CDR2 SYDVKM.

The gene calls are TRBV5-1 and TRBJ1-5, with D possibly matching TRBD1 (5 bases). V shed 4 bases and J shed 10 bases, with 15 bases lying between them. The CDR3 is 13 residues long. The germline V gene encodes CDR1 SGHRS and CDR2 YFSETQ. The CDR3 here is CASSPGGSGPQHF. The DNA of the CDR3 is TGCGCCAGCAGCCCGGGGGGGTCGGGACCCCAGCATTTT.

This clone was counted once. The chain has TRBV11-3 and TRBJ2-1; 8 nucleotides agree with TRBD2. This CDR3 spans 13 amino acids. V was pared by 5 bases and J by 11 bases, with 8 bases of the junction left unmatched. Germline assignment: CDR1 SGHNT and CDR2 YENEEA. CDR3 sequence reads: CASSPTSEGQQFF. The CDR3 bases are TGTGCCAGCAGCCCGACTAGCGAGGGTCAGCAGTTCTTC.

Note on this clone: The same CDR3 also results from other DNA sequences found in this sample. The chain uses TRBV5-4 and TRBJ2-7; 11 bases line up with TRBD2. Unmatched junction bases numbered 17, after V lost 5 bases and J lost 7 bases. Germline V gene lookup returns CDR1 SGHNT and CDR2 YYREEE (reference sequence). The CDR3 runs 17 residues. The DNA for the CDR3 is TGTGCCAGCAGTACCGCTACGGTAGCGGGAGGGCTTTATGAGCAGTACTTC. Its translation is CASSTATVAGGLYEQYF.

In nucleotides, the CDR3 is TGTGCCAGCAGCTTAGCGCTAGCGGGCGGATCCTACGAGCAGTACTTC. It yields the protein CASSLALAGGSYEQYF. The rearrangement joins TRBV7-9 to TRBJ2-7; 8 bases fit TRBD2. The CDR3 contains 16 residues. J gave up 1 base and V 0 bases, and 5 bases lay outside the gene matches. CDR1 SEHNR and CDR2 FQNEAQ come from the germline V gene (reference sequence). Supplemented by reference TRBV7-9 and TRBJ2-7, the full variable domain reads DTGVSQNPRHKITKRGQNVTFRCDPISEHNRLYWYRQTLGQGPEFLTYFQNEAQLEKSRLLSDRFSAERPKGSFSTLEIQRTEQGDSAMYLCASSLALAGGSYEQYFGPGTRLTVT.

CDR3 loop: CASSFTGAFTDTQYF. CDR3 bases: TGTGCCAGCAGTTTTACGGGAGCCTTCACAGATACGCAGTATTTT. The chain carries TRBV28 and TRBJ2-3; perhaps TRBD2 as D (6 bases). The CDR3 is 15 residues long. CDR1 and CDR2 (germline): MDHEN, SYDVKM. The germline V and J ends were trimmed by 3 bases and 2 bases, with 12 bases remaining between them.

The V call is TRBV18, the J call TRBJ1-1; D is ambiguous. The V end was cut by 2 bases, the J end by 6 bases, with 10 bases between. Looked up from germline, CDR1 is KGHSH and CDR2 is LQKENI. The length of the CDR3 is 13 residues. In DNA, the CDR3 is TGTGCCAGCTCACCAGGCACATACGCTGAAGCTTTCTTT. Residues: CASSPGTYAEAFF.

The CDR3 DNA is TGTGCCAGCAGCTTAGTCCCTAGCGGGCGGACGAACACCGGGGAGCTGTTTTTT. Amino acids: CASSLVPSGRTNTGELFF. The rearrangement joins TRBV7-9 to TRBJ2-2; 8 bases are a match to TRBD2. The V segment lost 1 base and the J segment 0 bases; nucleotides outside the gene matches: 7. Germline V gene lookup returns CDR1 SEHNR and CDR2 FQNEAQ (reference sequence). This CDR3 has 18 residues.

In DNA form, the CDR3 reads TGCAGCGTGACTATAGGGGACAGCAACTCTGGAAACACCATATATTTT. This encodes CSVTIGDSNSGNTIYF. The chain couples TRBV29-1 to TRBJ1-3; 7 bases are a match to TRBD1. The trim removed 6 bases at V and 0 bases at J, leaving 11 bases unmatched. Germline V gene sequence: CDR1 SQVTM, CDR2 ANQGSEA. The CDR3 runs 16 residues.

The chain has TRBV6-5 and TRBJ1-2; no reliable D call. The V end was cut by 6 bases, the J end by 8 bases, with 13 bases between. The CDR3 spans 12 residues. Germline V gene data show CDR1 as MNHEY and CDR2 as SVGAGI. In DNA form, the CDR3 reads TGTGCCAGCAGGGCTACGGCGGGAGGCTACACCTTC. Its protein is CASRATAGGYTF.

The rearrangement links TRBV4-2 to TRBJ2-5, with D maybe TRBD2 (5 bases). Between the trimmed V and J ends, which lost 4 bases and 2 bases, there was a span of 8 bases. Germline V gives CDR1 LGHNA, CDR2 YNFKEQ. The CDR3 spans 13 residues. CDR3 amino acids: CASSPDLQETQYF. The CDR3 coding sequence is TGTGCCAGCAGCCCGGACTTACAAGAGACCCAGTACTTC.

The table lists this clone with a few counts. In DNA, the CDR3 is TGTGCCAGCAGTTGGCGGGGGAGTCAAGAGACCCAGTACTTC. Translated: CASSWRGSQETQYF. The chain links TRBV6-5 to TRBJ2-5; 7 nucleotides agree with TRBD2. Looked up from germline, CDR1 is MNHEY and CDR2 is SVGAGI. The CDR3 has 14 amino acids. With 4 bases clipped from V and 2 bases from J, the junction kept 4 bases outside the gene matches.

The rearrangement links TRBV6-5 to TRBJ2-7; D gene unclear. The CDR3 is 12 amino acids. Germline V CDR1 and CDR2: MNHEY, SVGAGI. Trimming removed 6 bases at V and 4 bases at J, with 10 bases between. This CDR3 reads CASRPSRYEQYF. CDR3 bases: TGTGCCAGCAGACCTTCGAGATACGAGCAGTACTTC.

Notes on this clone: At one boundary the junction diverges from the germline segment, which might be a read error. The CDR3: CASSARQGDNSPLHF. DNA for the CDR3: TGTGCCAGCAGCGCCCGACAGGGGGATAACTCACCCCTCCACTTT. This chain connects TRBV9 to TRBJ1-6; 9 bases align to TRBD1. The CDR3 extends over 15 amino acids. Germline assignment: CDR1 SGDLS and CDR2 YYNGEE.

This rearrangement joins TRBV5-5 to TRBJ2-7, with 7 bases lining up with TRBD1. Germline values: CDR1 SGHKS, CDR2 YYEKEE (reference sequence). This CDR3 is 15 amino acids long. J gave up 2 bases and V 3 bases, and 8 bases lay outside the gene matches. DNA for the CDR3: TGTGCCAGCAGCTCCGCCGGGACAGCAACCTACGAGCAGTACTTC. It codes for CASSSAGTATYEQYF.

The CDR3, as DNA: TGTGCCAGCAGAGATACAGGGGCTAACTATGGCTACACCTTC. Translation: CASRDTGANYGYTF. The chain combines TRBV2 with TRBJ1-2, with 7 bases that match TRBD1. This CDR3 is built from 14 residues. Germline trimming cut 6 bases from V and 0 bases from J; bases unmatched to any gene: 4. Germline lookup yields CDR1 SNHLY and CDR2 FYNNEI.

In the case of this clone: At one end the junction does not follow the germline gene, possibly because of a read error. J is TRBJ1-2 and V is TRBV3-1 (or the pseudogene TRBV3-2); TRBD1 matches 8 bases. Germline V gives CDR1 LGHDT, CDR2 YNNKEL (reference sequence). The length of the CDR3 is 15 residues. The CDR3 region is CASSEDRGFDYGYTF. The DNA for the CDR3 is TGTGCCAGCAGCGAAGACAGGGGATTCGACTATGGCTACACCTTC.

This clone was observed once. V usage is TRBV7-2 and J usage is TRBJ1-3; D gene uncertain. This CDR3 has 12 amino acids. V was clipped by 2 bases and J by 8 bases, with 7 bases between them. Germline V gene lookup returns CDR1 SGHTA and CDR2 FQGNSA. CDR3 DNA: TGTGCCAGCAGCTTATCTTCGTACACCATATATTTT. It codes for CASSLSSYTIYF.

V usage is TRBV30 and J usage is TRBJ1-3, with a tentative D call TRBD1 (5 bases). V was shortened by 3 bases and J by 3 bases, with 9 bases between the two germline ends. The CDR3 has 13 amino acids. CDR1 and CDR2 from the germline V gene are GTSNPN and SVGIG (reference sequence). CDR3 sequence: CAWRLGGGNTIYF. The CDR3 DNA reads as TGTGCCTGGAGACTCGGGGGTGGAAACACCATATATTTT.

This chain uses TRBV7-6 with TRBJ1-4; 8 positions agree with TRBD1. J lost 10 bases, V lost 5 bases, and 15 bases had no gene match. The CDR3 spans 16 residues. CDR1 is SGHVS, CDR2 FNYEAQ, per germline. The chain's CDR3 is CASSPKPDPTGAKLFF. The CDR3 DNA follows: TGTGCCAGCAGCCCCAAACCCGACCCGACAGGGGCAAAACTGTTTTTT. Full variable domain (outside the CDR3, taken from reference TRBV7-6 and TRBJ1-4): GAGVSQSPRYKVTKRGQDVALRCDPISGHVSLYWYRQALGQGPEFLTYFNYEAQQDKSGLPNDRFSAERPEGSISTLTIQRTEQRDSAMYRCASSPKPDPTGAKLFFGSGTQLSVL.

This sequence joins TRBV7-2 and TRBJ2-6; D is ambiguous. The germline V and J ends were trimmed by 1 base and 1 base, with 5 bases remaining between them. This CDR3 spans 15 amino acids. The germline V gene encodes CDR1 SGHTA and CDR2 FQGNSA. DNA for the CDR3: TGTGCCAGCAGCTTAGTTTCTTCTGGGGCCAACGTCCTGACTTTC. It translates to CASSLVSSGANVLTF. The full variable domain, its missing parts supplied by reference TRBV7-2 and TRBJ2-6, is GAGVSQSPSNKVTEKGKDVELRCDPISGHTALYWYRQSLGQGLEFLIYFQGNSAPDKSGLPSDRFSAERTGGSVSTLTIQRTQQEDSAVYLCASSLVSSGANVLTFGAGSRLTVL.

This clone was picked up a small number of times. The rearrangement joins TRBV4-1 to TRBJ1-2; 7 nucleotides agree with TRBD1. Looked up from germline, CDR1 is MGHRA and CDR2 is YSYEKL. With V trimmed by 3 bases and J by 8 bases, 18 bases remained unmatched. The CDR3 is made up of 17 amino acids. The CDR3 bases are TGCGCCAGCAGCCATAGGGGATGGGACAGAGCTTTAGGGGGCTACACCTTC. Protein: CASSHRGWDRALGGYTF.

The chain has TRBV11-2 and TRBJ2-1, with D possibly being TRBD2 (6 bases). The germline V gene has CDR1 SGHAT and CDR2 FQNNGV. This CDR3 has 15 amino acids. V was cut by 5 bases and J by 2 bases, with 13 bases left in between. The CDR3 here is CASSALAHTYNEQFF. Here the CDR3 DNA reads TGTGCCAGCAGCGCGCTAGCGCATACCTACAATGAGCAGTTCTTC. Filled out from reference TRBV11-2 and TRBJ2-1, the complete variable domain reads EAGVAQSPRYKIIEKRQSVAFWCNPISGHATLYWYQQILGQGPKLLIQFQNNGVVDDSQLPKDRFSAERLKGVDSTLKIQPAKLEDSAVYLCASSALAHTYNEQFFGPGTRLTVL.

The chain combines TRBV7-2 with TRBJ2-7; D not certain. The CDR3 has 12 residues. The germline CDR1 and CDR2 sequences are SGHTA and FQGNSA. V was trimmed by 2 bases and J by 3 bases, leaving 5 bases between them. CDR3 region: CASSLSHYEQYF. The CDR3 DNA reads TGTGCCAGCAGCTTATCCCACTACGAGCAGTACTTC.